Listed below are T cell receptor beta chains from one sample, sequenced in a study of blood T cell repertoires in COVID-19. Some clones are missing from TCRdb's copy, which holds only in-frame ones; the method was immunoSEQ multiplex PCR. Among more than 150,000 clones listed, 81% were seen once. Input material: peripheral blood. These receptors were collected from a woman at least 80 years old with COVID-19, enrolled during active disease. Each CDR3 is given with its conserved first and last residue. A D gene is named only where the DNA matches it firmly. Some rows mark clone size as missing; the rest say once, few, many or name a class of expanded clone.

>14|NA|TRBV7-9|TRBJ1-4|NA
CASSLGGNNEKLFF
TGTGCCAGCAGCTTGGGCGGGAATAATGAAAAACTGTTTTTT
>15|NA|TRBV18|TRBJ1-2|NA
CASSPQGGSVYGYTF
TGTGCCAGCTCACCACAAGGAGGTTCCGTCTATGGCTACACCTTC
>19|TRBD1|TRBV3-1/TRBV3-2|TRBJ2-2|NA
CASSPRAFSGGADTGELFF
TGTGCCAGCAGCCCTAGAGCATTCTCAGGGGGCGCAGACACCGGGGAGCTGTTTTTT
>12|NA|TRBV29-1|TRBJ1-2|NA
CSVAILAYGYTF
TGCAGCGTGGCCATACTAGCCTATGGCTACACCTTC
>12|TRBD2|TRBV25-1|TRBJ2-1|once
CASSPAGNEQFF
TGTGCCAGCAGCCCAGCGGGGAATGAGCAGTTCTTC
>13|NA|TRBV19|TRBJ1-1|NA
CASSISTGTEAFF
TGTGCCAGTAGTATTAGCACGGGCACTGAAGCTTTCTTT
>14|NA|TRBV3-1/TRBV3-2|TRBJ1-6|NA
CASSQGPGNSPLHF
TGTGCCAGCAGCCAGGGCCCTGGGAATTCACCCCTCCACTTT
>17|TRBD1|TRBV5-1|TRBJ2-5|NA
CASSPAYPGGKQETQYF
TGCGCCAGCAGCCCGGCATACCCAGGGGGAAAACAAGAGACCCAGTACTTC
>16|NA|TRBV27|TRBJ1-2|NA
CASSPRLDRRNYGYTF
TGTGCCAGCAGTCCACGGCTCGACAGGAGGAACTATGGCTACACCTTC
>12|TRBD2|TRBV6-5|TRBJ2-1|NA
CASSRSGGPWFF
TGTGCCAGCAGCCGTAGCGGGGGGCCCTGGTTCTTC
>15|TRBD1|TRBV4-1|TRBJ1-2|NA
CASSPWTGGVYGYTF
TGCGCCAGCAGCCCTTGGACAGGGGGCGTCTATGGCTACACCTTC
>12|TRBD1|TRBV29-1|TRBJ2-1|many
CSVGGQTNEQFF
TGCAGCGTTGGGGGACAGACAAATGAGCAGTTCTTC
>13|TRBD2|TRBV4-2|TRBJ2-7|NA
CASSPRLAVEQYF
TGTGCCAGCAGCCCAAGACTAGCGGTCGAGCAGTACTTC
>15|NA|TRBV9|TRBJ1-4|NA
CASSVATGAGEKLFF
TGTGCCAGCAGCGTAGCTACTGGGGCCGGTGAAAAACTGTTTTTT
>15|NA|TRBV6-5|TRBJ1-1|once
CASSMGGWENTEAFF
TGTGCCAGCAGTATGGGGGGGTGGGAGAACACTGAAGCTTTCTTT
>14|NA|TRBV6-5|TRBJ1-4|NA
CASTPTGLNEKLFF
TGTGCCAGCACTCCTACAGGCTTGAATGAAAAACTGTTTTTT
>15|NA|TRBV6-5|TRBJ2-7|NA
CASSYSGAGAYEQYF
TGTGCCAGCAGTTACTCGGGGGCAGGGGCCTACGAGCAGTACTTC
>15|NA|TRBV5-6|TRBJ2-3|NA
CASSLPGFYTDTQYF
TGTGCCAGCAGCTTGCCAGGGTTTTACACAGATACGCAGTATTTT
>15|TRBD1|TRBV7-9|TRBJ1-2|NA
CASSLVGTGAYGYTF
TGTGCCAGCAGCTTAGTTGGGACAGGGGCCTATGGCTACACCTTC
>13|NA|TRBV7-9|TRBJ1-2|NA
CASSLVGFYGYTF
TGTGCCAGCAGCCTAGTCGGGTTCTATGGCTACACCTTC
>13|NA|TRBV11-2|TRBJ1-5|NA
CASSLSSNQPQHF
TGTGCCAGCAGCTTGAGCAGCAATCAGCCCCAGCATTTT
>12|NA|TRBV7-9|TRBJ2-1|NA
CASTVGKRGQFF
TGTGCCAGCACAGTAGGCAAACGGGGGCAGTTCTTC
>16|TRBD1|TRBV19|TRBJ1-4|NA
CASSPLAQGDGEKLFF
TGTGCCAGTAGCCCCCTGGCGCAGGGGGATGGAGAAAAACTGTTTTTT
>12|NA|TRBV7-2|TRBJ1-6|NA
CASSLRASPLHF
TGTGCCAGCAGCTTAAGAGCTTCACCCCTCCACTTT
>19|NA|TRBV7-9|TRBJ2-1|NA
CASSHPTGNWPSSYNEQFF
TGTGCCAGCAGCCATCCGACAGGAAACTGGCCGAGCTCCTACAATGAGCAGTTCTTC
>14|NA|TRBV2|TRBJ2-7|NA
CASSEYGRGYEQYF
TGTGCCAGCAGTGAATACGGCAGGGGCTACGAGCAGTACTTC
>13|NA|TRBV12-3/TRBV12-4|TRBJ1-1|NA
CASSFDSVTEAFF
TGTGCCAGCAGTTTCGACAGCGTCACTGAAGCTTTCTTT
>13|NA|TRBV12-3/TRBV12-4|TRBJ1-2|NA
CASSLATVYGYTF
TGTGCCAGCAGTCTCGCGACAGTCTATGGCTACACCTTC
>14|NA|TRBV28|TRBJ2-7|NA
CASSPRTDTYEQYF
TGTGCCAGCAGCCCGAGGACAGATACCTACGAGCAGTACTTC
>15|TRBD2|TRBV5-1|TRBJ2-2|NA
CASSLAELNTGELFF
TGCGCCAGCAGTCTAGCGGAACTGAACACCGGGGAGCTGTTTTTT
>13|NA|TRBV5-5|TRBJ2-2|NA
CASSLTNTGELFF
TGTGCCAGCAGCCTAACGAACACCGGGGAGCTGTTTTTT